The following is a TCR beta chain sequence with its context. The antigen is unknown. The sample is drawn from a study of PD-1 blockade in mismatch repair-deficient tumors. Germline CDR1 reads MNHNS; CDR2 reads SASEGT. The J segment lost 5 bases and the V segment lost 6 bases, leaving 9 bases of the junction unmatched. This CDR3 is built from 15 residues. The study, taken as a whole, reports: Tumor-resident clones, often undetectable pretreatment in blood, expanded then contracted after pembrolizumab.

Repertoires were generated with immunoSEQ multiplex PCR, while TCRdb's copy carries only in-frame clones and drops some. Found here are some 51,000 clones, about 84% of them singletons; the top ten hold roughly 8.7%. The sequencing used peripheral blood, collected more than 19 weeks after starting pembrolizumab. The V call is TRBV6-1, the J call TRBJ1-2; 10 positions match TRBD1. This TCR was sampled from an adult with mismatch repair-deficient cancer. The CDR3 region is CASRLGQGGPYGYTF. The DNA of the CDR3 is TGTGCCAGCAGGCTTGGACAGGGGGGTCCTTATGGCTACACCTTC.